The 26 T cell receptor beta chains below all came from one sample that was sequenced in a study of cytomegalovirus exposure and HLA in healthy donors. The PCR ran on 60 Vbeta and 13 Jbeta primers. The protocol was immunoSEQ multiplex PCR, while the TCRdb copy is restricted to in-frame clones and leaves out a portion. The sample's table shows tens of thousands of clones. Sequences were obtained from PBMCs. The receptors originated from a man younger than 40 in good health and CMV-seronegative.

The chain has TRBV6-1 and TRBJ1-5; no clear D. V was clipped by 0 bases and J by 10 bases, with 10 bases between them. There are 13 residues in the CDR3. Germline V gene sequence: CDR1 MNHNS, CDR2 SASEGT. The DNA for the CDR3 is TGTGCCAGCAGTGAAGCGCAGAACACCCCCCAGCATTTT. This sequence encodes CASSEAQNTPQHF.

CDR3 region: CASSPQGLDEQFF. The CDR3 coding sequence is TGTGCCAGCAGCCCGCAGGGGTTGGATGAGCAGTTCTTC. This chain connects TRBV7-2 to TRBJ2-1, with a tentative D call TRBD1 (6 bases). V was trimmed by 5 bases and J by 8 bases, leaving 13 bases between them. The length of the CDR3 is 13 residues. The germline V gene encodes CDR1 SGHTA and CDR2 FQGNSA.

The rearrangement uses TRBV10-3 and TRBJ2-6, with no clear D. The CDR3 sequence is 14 residues long. The V end lost 2 bases, the J end lost 3 bases, and 5 bases lay between the germline ends. CDR1 and CDR2 (germline): ENHRY, SYGVKD. The CDR3 sequence is CAISEPGGANVLTF. The CDR3 coding sequence is TGTGCCATCAGTGAGCCCGGTGGGGCCAACGTCCTGACTTTC.

The chain has TRBV29-1 and TRBJ2-7; 8 positions match TRBD1. The CDR3 is 14 residues long. CDR1 is SQVTM and CDR2 is ANQGSEA in the germline V gene. The trim removed 6 bases at V and 5 bases at J, leaving 12 bases unmatched. CDR3 in amino acids: CSVEGATGEHEQYF. For the CDR3, the DNA is TGCAGCGTCGAGGGGGCGACAGGGGAGCACGAGCAGTACTTC.

The chain joins TRBV19 to TRBJ1-5, with D possibly TRBD1 on 5 matching bases. Germline V gene data show CDR1 as LNHDA and CDR2 as SQIVND (reference sequence). The CDR3 sequence is 15 residues long. Trimming left V 3 bases short and J 4 bases short, with 13 bases between. CDR3 nucleotides: TGTGCCAGTAGTATTGGGGGGTCCCTGAATCAGCCCCAGCATTTT. This sequence encodes CASSIGGSLNQPQHF.

CDR3 residues: CASSPGTLKNNEQFF. The CDR3, as DNA: TGTGCCAGCAGCCCCGGGACTCTTAAGAACAATGAGCAGTTCTTC. The chain links TRBV5-4 to TRBJ2-1; a weak D match, TRBD2 (6 bases). Germline V gene sequence: CDR1 SGHNT, CDR2 YYREEE (reference sequence). The ends were cut back, 4 bases at V and 5 bases at J, with 16 bases in the middle. This CDR3 contains 15 residues.

This clone is classed as medium-sized by frequency. The rearrangement joins TRBV14 to TRBJ2-1; 11 bases fit TRBD2. The length of the CDR3 is 16 residues. The trim removed 5 bases at V and 8 bases at J, leaving 11 bases unmatched. Germline V gene lookup returns CDR1 SGHDN and CDR2 FVKESK. The CDR3, as DNA: TGTGCCAGCAGCAACATGCCGGGACTAGCGGTCGATGAGCAGTTCTTC. Its protein is CASSNMPGLAVDEQFF.

The chain combines TRBV2 with TRBJ1-2; D remains unclear. The CDR3 runs to 13 residues. CDR1 and CDR2 (germline): SNHLY, FYNNEI. V gave up 6 bases and J gave up 0 bases, with 8 bases separating them. For the CDR3, the DNA is TGTGCCAGCAGCGAGGAAGCTAACTATGGCTACACCTTC. It is translated as CASSEEANYGYTF.

The rearrangement uses TRBV20-1 and TRBJ2-7; D may be TRBD1 (6 bases). CDR1 and CDR2 from the germline V gene are DFQATT and SNEGSKA (reference sequence). V was pared by 7 bases and J by 3 bases, with 10 bases between. CDR3 length equals 11 residues. CDR3 loop: CSVGRGYEQYF. Here the CDR3 DNA reads TGCAGTGTGGGCAGGGGCTACGAGCAGTACTTC.

V and J are TRBV4-1 and TRBJ1-2; the D gene is possibly TRBD1 (5 bases). Between the trimmed V and J ends, which lost 1 base and 6 bases, there was a span of 12 bases. CDR1 and CDR2 (germline): MGHRA, YSYEKL. The CDR3 spans 14 residues. CDR3 residues: CASSQVGQLNGYTF. Here the CDR3 DNA reads TGCGCCAGCAGCCAAGTGGGGCAGCTCAATGGCTACACCTTC.

The rearrangement links TRBV25-1 to TRBJ2-2; 7 nucleotides agree with TRBD2. The junction had 0 bases not matched to a gene; V was cut back by 8 bases and J by 0 bases. This CDR3 comprises 13 residues. Germline V gives CDR1 MGHDK, CDR2 SYGVNS. CDR3 loop: CASGLANTGELFF. In DNA form, the CDR3 reads TGTGCCAGCGGACTAGCGAACACCGGGGAGCTGTTTTTT.

The rearrangement joins TRBV10-3 to TRBJ2-7, with TRBD1 identical over 8 bases. This CDR3 has 14 amino acids. Germline V lookup: CDR1 ENHRY, CDR2 SYGVKD. Trimming cost V 6 bases and J 4 bases; bases outside gene matches: 8. CDR3 bases: TGTGCCATCAGCCGGACAGGGAACGGGTACGAGCAGTACTTC. It translates to CAISRTGNGYEQYF.

The chain links TRBV27 to TRBJ1-2; tentatively, D is TRBD1 (6 bases). Germline V gene sequence: CDR1 MNHEY, CDR2 SMNVEV (reference sequence). The CDR3 extends over 17 amino acids. Trimming shortened V by 5 bases and J by 4 bases, and 23 bases separated the two germline ends. CDR3 protein: CASSPSPGESGLYGYTF. CDR3 coding DNA: TGTGCCAGCAGTCCCTCCCCAGGGGAGAGTGGACTCTATGGCTACACCTTC.

The gene calls are TRBV18 and TRBJ1-4; D may be TRBD1 (5 bases). CDR3 length equals 15 residues. Trimming shortened V by 3 bases and J by 0 bases, and 8 bases separated the two germline ends. Germline values: CDR1 KGHSH, CDR2 LQKENI. The CDR3 loop reads CASSPQGATNEKLFF. The CDR3 DNA is TGTGCCAGCTCACCCCAGGGCGCAACTAATGAAAAACTGTTTTTT. The complete variable domain, with remaining parts taken from reference TRBV18 and TRBJ1-4, reads NAGVMQNPRHLVRRRGQEARLRCSPMKGHSHVYWYRQLPEEGLKFMVYLQKENIIDESGMPKERFSAEFPKEGPSILRIQQVVRGDSAAYFCASSPQGATNEKLFFGSGTQLSVL.

The chain recombines TRBV6-5 with TRBJ1-1; D gene uncertain. CDR1 and CDR2 from the germline V gene are MNHEY and SVGAGI. The V end lost 7 bases, the J end lost 4 bases, and 16 bases lay between the germline ends. There are 14 residues in the CDR3. CDR3 DNA sequence: TGTGCCAGCACCCGAGACTCCCTGGGCACTGAAGCTTTCTTT. It encodes CASTRDSLGTEAFF.

The chain joins TRBV7-3 to TRBJ1-1; TRBD1 might be the D (6 bases). V lost 4 bases and J 3 bases, leaving 9 bases between the germline ends. The CDR3 has 13 residues. The germline gives CDR1 SGHTA, CDR2 FQGTGA. CDR3 sequence (DNA): TGTGCCAGCAGCTCGGACAGATACACTGAAGCTTTCTTT. Amino acid sequence: CASSSDRYTEAFF.

This rearrangement joins TRBV2 to TRBJ2-1, with 8 bases aligning to TRBD2. Per germline, CDR1 SNHLY and CDR2 FYNNEI. The CDR3 sequence is 14 residues long. V gave up 4 bases and J gave up 6 bases; unmatched junction bases: 5. The CDR3 here is CASSGRLAGNEQFF. CDR3 DNA: TGTGCCAGCAGTGGGCGTCTAGCGGGCAATGAGCAGTTCTTC.

The chain employs TRBV2 and TRBJ2-7, with a tentative D call TRBD1 (5 bases). The CDR3 loop spans 13 amino acids. With 6 bases removed from V and 0 bases from J, the gap between germline ends came to 9 bases. The V gene's germline CDR1 is SNHLY and CDR2 FYNNEI. Here the CDR3 reads CASRQVSSYEQYF. The CDR3 DNA sequence: TGTGCCAGCAGACAGGTGAGCTCCTACGAGCAGTACTTC. The entire variable domain, with the rest obtained from reference TRBV2 and TRBJ2-7, is as follows: EPEVTQTPSHQVTQMGQEVILRCVPISNHLYFYWYRQILGQKVEFLVSFYNNEISEKSEIFDDQFSVERPDGSNFTLKIRSTKLEDSAMYFCASRQVSSYEQYFGPGTRLTVT.

The CDR3 bases are TGTGCCATCAGTGAGGAGACTAGCGGGAGACCAGATACGCAGTATTTT. Translated: CAISEETSGRPDTQYF. J is TRBJ2-3 and V is TRBV10-3; 12 bases map to TRBD2. Looked up from germline, CDR1 is ENHRY and CDR2 is SYGVKD. Losses at the gene ends were 2 bases for V and 4 bases for J; bases not matched to a gene: 4. The length of the CDR3 is 16 residues.

The rearrangement uses TRBV11-1 and TRBJ2-2; the D gene is possibly TRBD1 (5 bases). V was clipped by 4 bases and J by 6 bases, with 9 bases between them. The germline gives CDR1 SGHAT, CDR2 FQDESV (reference sequence). This CDR3 has 13 amino acids. Here the CDR3 DNA reads TGTGCCAGCAGCTCACAACAGGCCGGGGAGCTGTTTTTT. Protein product: CASSSQQAGELFF.

The rearrangement joins TRBV6-1 to TRBJ2-5; D remains unclear. This CDR3 is 13 amino acids long. V was trimmed by 5 bases and J by 2 bases, leaving 9 bases between them. CDR1 MNHNS and CDR2 SASEGT come from the germline V gene. The CDR3 sequence: CASSRLEQETQYF. DNA for the CDR3: TGTGCCAGCAGTCGTCTAGAACAAGAGACCCAGTACTTC.

The chain uses TRBV4-1 and TRBJ2-5; TRBD2 is a possible D gene (5 bases). The length of the CDR3 is 13 residues. The germline gives CDR1 MGHRA, CDR2 YSYEKL. V lost 2 bases and J lost 5, with 9 bases in between. The chain's CDR3 is CASSQLTGETQYF. DNA of the CDR3: TGCGCCAGCAGCCAATTGACGGGGGAGACCCAGTACTTC.

This rearrangement joins TRBV15 to TRBJ2-2; D is possibly TRBD2 (5 bases). Germline V gene data show CDR1 as LNHNV and CDR2 as YYDKDF (reference sequence). The CDR3 is made up of 17 amino acids. V was clipped by 3 bases and J by 3 bases, with 17 bases between them. The CDR3 region is CATSRDDLGVHTGELFF. The DNA of the CDR3 is TGTGCCACCAGCAGGGACGACCTGGGAGTGCACACCGGGGAGCTGTTTTTT.

The rearrangement uses TRBV2 and TRBJ1-2; D possibly corresponds to TRBD1 (5 bases). This CDR3 is 15 amino acids long. Per the germline V gene, CDR1 is SNHLY and CDR2 is FYNNEI. V lost 1 base to trimming and J lost 7 bases, with 16 bases between them. The CDR3 DNA sequence: TGTGCCAGCAGTGAAGTCCAGGGTGCTGTCGGTGGCTACACCTTC. It codes for CASSEVQGAVGGYTF.

The V gene is TRBV5-6, the J gene TRBJ1-2, with 8 bases matching TRBD1. Germline loops: CDR1 SGHDT, CDR2 YYEEEE. The CDR3 spans 15 residues. V lost 0 bases, J lost 7 bases, and 8 bases stayed unmatched. The CDR3 DNA is TGTGCCAGCAGCTTGGCCCGGACAGGGCAGGCTGGCTACACCTTC. Amino acids: CASSLARTGQAGYTF.

A remark on this clone: Compared with germline, one end of the junction differs, possibly owing to a read error. The chain links TRBV13 to TRBJ2-7, with D hard to call. CDR1 and CDR2 (germline): PRHDT, FYEKMQ (reference sequence). The CDR3 has 11 residues. This CDR3 is CARSYSREQYF. The CDR3 bases are TGTGCCAGAAGCTACTCCCGGGAGCAGTACTTC.